Listed below are T cell receptor beta chains from one sample, sequenced in a study of memory B cells and T cells in multiple sclerosis. These receptors have no known antigen. Here immunoSEQ multiplex PCR was the method, and the copy in TCRdb shows in-frame clones only, minus some. The data contain fewer than 40,000 clones, about 82% of them seen just once; the ten biggest clones take up less than 3.5%. The sample consisted of PBMCs from blood kept in culture. These receptor sequences come from a human donor with multiple sclerosis. Each CDR3 is given with its conserved first and last residue. D genes are given only for firm matches. Clone size, where shown, is once, few, many, or a class for clones that have expanded.

d_call j_call v_call clone_size cdr3_aa cdr3_nt
TRBD2 TRBJ2-1 TRBV28 - CASSPGRPGGNEQFF TGTGCCAGCAGCCCCGGGAGGCCCGGAGGGAATGAGCAGTTCTTC
- TRBJ2-5 TRBV30 once CAWSRDRLRETQYF TGTGCCTGGAGTCGTGACAGGTTAAGGGAGACCCAGTACTTC
- TRBJ1-6 TRBV5-1 - CASSFRSLEGNSPLHF TGCGCCAGCAGCTTCAGGTCACTAGAGGGTAATTCACCCCTCCACTTT
TRBD1 TRBJ1-1 TRBV27 few CASSSGTGRAVAFF TGTGCCAGCAGCTCCGGGACAGGGAGGGCAGTAGCTTTCTTT
- TRBJ2-7 TRBV11-2 - CASSLLSVSYEQYF TGTGCCAGCAGCTTACTTTCAGTCTCCTACGAGCAGTACTTC
- TRBJ1-5 TRBV6-1 - CASSEGGVGQPQHF TGTGCCAGCAGTGAAGGCGGGGTCGGTCAGCCCCAGCATTTT
- TRBJ1-1 TRBV10-2 - CASSDRGNTEAFF TGCGCCAGCAGTGACAGGGGTAACACTGAAGCTTTCTTT
- TRBJ2-1 TRBV5-1 once CASSDLDSYSEQFF TGCGCCAGCAGCGATTTGGATAGCTACAGTGAGCAGTTCTTC
TRBD1 TRBJ1-1 TRBV2 - CASSATQGAGTEAFF TGTGCCAGCAGTGCAACGCAGGGGGCAGGGACTGAAGCTTTCTTT
- TRBJ2-1 TRBV2 - CASSDIYNEQFF TGTGCCAGCAGTGATATCTACAATGAGCAGTTCTTC
- TRBJ2-7 TRBV2 - CATLGPPGYEQYF TGTGCCACCCTGGGACCGCCAGGCTACGAGCAGTACTTC
- TRBJ2-7 TRBV7-9 - CASWGASGSTYEQYF TGTGCCAGCTGGGGGGCTAGCGGTTCGACCTACGAGCAGTACTTC
- TRBJ1-6 TRBV19 few CASSTKRNSPLHF TGTGCCAGTAGTACTAAACGAAATTCACCCCTCCACTTT
TRBD2 TRBJ2-1 TRBV7-8 few CASSLVGREGHVEQFF TGTGCCAGCAGCTTAGTAGGGCGGGAGGGCCACGTTGAGCAGTTCTTC
- TRBJ1-6 TRBV6-4 - CASSARQGGSSYNSPLHF TGTGCCAGCAGTGCCCGGCAGGGAGGGAGCTCCTATAATTCACCCCTCCACTTT
- TRBJ2-7 TRBV27 - CASSSETYEQYF TGTGCCAGCAGTTCGGAAACCTACGAGCAGTACTTC
- TRBJ1-5 TRBV19 - CASSTEVGRGNQPQHF TGTGCCAGTAGTACCGAAGTCGGCAGGGGCAATCAGCCCCAGCATTTT
TRBD1 TRBJ2-7 TRBV6-1 once CASSDLRDRTPYEQYF TGTGCCAGCAGTGACCTAAGGGACAGAACTCCCTACGAGCAGTACTTC
- TRBJ1-4 TRBV6-1 - CASRDRRNEKLFF TGTGCCAGCAGGGATAGACGAAACGAAAAACTGTTTTTT
TRBD2 TRBJ2-3 TRBV2 - CASSATSGDTDTQYF TGTGCCAGCAGCGCTACTAGCGGTGACACAGATACGCAGTATTTT
- TRBJ2-7 TRBV7-9 - CASSSGRTVYEQYF TGTGCCAGCAGCTCAGGGAGGACAGTCTACGAGCAGTACTTC
TRBD1 TRBJ2-7 TRBV25-1 - CASTVDRDEQYF TGTGCCAGCACGGTCGACAGGGACGAGCAGTACTTC
- TRBJ2-7 TRBV6-5 - CASNPQGPTYEQYF TGTGCCAGCAACCCTCAGGGGCCCACCTACGAGCAGTACTTC
TRBD1 TRBJ2-5 TRBV19 - CASSLRQGRWETQYF TGTGCCAGTAGTCTTCGACAGGGGCGATGGGAGACCCAGTACTTC
TRBD2 TRBJ2-7 TRBV7-6 few CASSWVLAGGLNYEQYF TGTGCCAGCAGCTGGGTCCTAGCGGGGGGGCTCAACTACGAGCAGTACTTC
- TRBJ2-3 TRBV5-1 once CASSLAGFPDTQYF TGCGCCAGCAGCTTGGCTGGGTTCCCAGATACGCAGTATTTT
- TRBJ1-1 TRBV21-1 - CASSKGKGLNTEAFF TGTGCCAGCAGCAAAGGGAAGGGCTTGAACACTGAAGCTTTCTTT
- TRBJ2-5 TRBV13 - CASSFRRGETQYF TGTGCCAGCAGCTTTAGGCGTGGGGAGACCCAGTACTTC
- TRBJ2-1 TRBV21-1 once CASSKMRGGNEQFF TGTGCCAGCAGCAAAATGAGAGGGGGCAATGAGCAGTTCTTC
TRBD2 TRBJ2-2 TRBV30 - CAWRRLAGIEYTGELFF TGTGCCTGGAGGCGACTAGCGGGAATAGAGTACACCGGGGAGCTGTTTTTT
- TRBJ2-1 TRBV28 - CASSNRDPGINEQFF TGTGCCAGCAGTAACCGGGACCCAGGGATAAATGAGCAGTTCTTC
- TRBJ2-1 TRBV2 - CASSGLQGINEQFF TGTGCCAGCAGTGGGTTGCAGGGGATCAATGAGCAGTTCTTC
TRBD2 TRBJ2-3 TRBV29-1 - CSVRGTSGDSTDTQYF TGCAGCGTTCGCGGGACTAGCGGGGATAGCACAGATACGCAGTATTTT
- TRBJ2-7 TRBV6-6 - CASSYSLGAYEQYF TGTGCCAGCAGTTACTCATTGGGGGCCTACGAGCAGTACTTC
- TRBJ2-5 TRBV2 few CASSEAPKGTQYF TGTGCCAGCAGTGAAGCCCCTAAGGGGACCCAGTACTTC
- TRBJ1-1 TRBV28 once CASSPGALNTEAFF TGTGCCAGCAGTCCGGGGGCGCTTAACACTGAAGCTTTCTTT